The sequence of this T cell receptor beta chain was determined in a study of vaccination and CD4 T cells after COVID-19 (dated 2022 in TCRdb). For the wider study: The convalescent cohort included six males and four females, with two Hispanic individuals, seven Caucasians, two Asians and one multiracial person. Participants received two doses of either the Pfizer-BioNTech BNT162b2 vaccine (n=8) or the Moderna mRNA-1273 vaccine (n=2). Post-COVID blood samples were collected from convalescent patients a median of roughly 100 days after diagnosis, with a range of roughly 30 to 161 days. The time from the second vaccine dose to post-vaccine blood sampling had a median of roughly 79 days and ranged from about 12 to 250 days. Overlapping spike peptide pools from SARS-CoV-2 and from the common cold coronaviruses HCoV-NL63, HCoV-OC43 and HCoV-229E were used as culture stimuli. In control cultures, a CEFX viral epitope pool was used as positive control, an HIV-1 Nef peptide pool was used as negative control, or no peptide was added. In 10 COVID-19 convalescent patients and a few infection-naive healthy vaccine recipients, researchers compared the spike-specific CD4+ TCR repertoire from before mRNA vaccination with the repertoire from after. The paper as a whole reports these results and caveats: Of the vaccine-specific clones in convalescent patients, 304 of 307, or nearly all, reacted only to SARS-CoV-2 spike and did not cross-react with common cold coronaviruses. Although the median number of SARS-CoV-2-reactive clonotypes went up from roughly 20 after infection to 35 to 40 after vaccination, the increase was not significant. Among convalescent patients, a median about 86% of the SARS-CoV-2-reactive clones seen after vaccination appeared only after vaccination, which suggests priming specific to the vaccine. Relatively few convalescent patients were included in the study, and early timepoints after natural infection were not analyzed.

Taken from cysteine to phenylalanine, the CDR3 has 17 residues. Here the CDR3 DNA is all that survives: 51 bases in frame from base 1. Trimming leaves V shorter by 7 bases and J shorter by 1 base, with the junction holding 15 bases beyond the gene matches. Looking up the germline V gene (reference sequence) yields CDR1 LNHDA and CDR2 SQIVND. The sample's treatment or condition label, decoded: approximately 9-day PBMC culture with coronavirus spike peptide pools or control peptides (ViraFEST assay). The ViraFEST assay, used in the study, expanded antigen-specific T cells with peptide pools and then identified the expanded clonotypes through TCR sequencing. Healthy vaccine recipients had no prior SARS-CoV-2 infection, confirmed by negative nucleocapsid antibody tests before and after vaccination. About 2 million PBMCs per well were cultured in IMDM with roughly 5% human AB serum and roughly 9.3 IU/ml IL-2, plus 10 ug/ml peptide pools. On days 3 and 7, half of the culture medium was replaced with fresh IL-2-containing medium. Once the cells had been in culture for about 10 days, the EasySep CD4+ T cell isolation kit was used to isolate CD4+ T cells by negative selection. Ficoll-Paque Plus gradient centrifugation was used to isolate PBMCs from whole blood, and the isolated PBMCs were then either used fresh or cryopreserved at -140C. Culture conditions were generally each tested in triplicate wells.

Library preparation used PCR. DNA from cultured CD4+ T cells was subjected to TCR sequencing with the Oncomine TCR Beta short-read assay at the Johns Hopkins FTIC core. Genomic DNA was extracted from the cultured CD4+ T cells with the QIAamp micro DNA kit. Oncomine TCR Beta libraries from cultured CD4+ T cells were pooled with unique dual indexes and sequenced on an Illumina iSeq 100. In the source study's methods: Non-productive sequences were filtered out, and CDR3s that did not start with C, did not end with F or W, or were shorter than 7 amino acids were discarded. The MANAFEST web application was used to identify antigen-specific clonotypes by comparing peptide-stimulated wells against reference wells and other culture wells. For a clone to be called positive, the clone needed an FDR below 0.05, an odds ratio above 5, and a productive frequency above 0.1% in at least two of three replicate wells. A clonotype was classed as cross-reactive if the clonotype showed significant expansion both in SARS-CoV-2 spike wells and in at least one common cold coronavirus spike condition. CDR3 homology was assessed with Levenshtein distances (stringdist) and unrooted phylogenetic trees (ape) in R version 3.6.1. TCRdb reran the public reads through fastp at Q25 and MiXCR, keeping productive beta chains. One record per CDR3 amino acid sequence lists the most common genes and DNA. None of the V and J calls come from the authors' own analysis; TCRdb made them. This sample comprises about 15,000 distinct CDR3 sequences, roughly 45% of them detected only once. The ten largest clones represent over 15% of the sample.

This clonotype appeared a single time. Its antigen is unknown. The sample holds no much larger clone one base away, and base qualities are not on file. Evidence from one read is weak. The chain uses TRBV19 and TRBJ2-5, with 7 bases aligning to TRBD2. This receptor was identified in a human donor who received a COVID-19 vaccine. The sequencing used CD4+ T cells from blood, cultured in vitro, collected before SARS-CoV-2 vaccination. The sequenced DNA: TGTGCCAGTACCCCAACCTTCGGGCGGGGGAGCCAAGAGACCCAGTACTTC. It codes for CASTPTFGRGSQETQYF.